This T cell receptor (beta chain) was observed in a study of spatial heterogeneity in lung cancer. The time point here: sample taken at primary tumor resection. In each case, whole RNA from tumor, nontumor lung or frozen PBMC was sequenced unsorted. A few counts support this clonotype. Trimming removed 2 bases from V and 4 bases from J, with 3 bases in between. Germline V gene data show CDR1 as PRHDT and CDR2 as FYEKMQ (reference sequence). The CDR3 is made up of 12 amino acids. MiXCR, run by TCRdb on the 5' RACE reads, gives a single entry per CDR3 protein. This sample has 40,000 to 50,000 distinct CDR3 sequences; around 7.6% occur once, and the top ten carry less than 15%.

The sample was PBMCs, taken at surgery. The TCR originated in a female donor with early-stage non-small cell lung cancer. The chain carries TRBV13 and TRBJ2-1; D unclear. The CDR3 bases are TGTGCCAGCAGCTTAAGGTACAATGAGCAGTTCTTC. Its protein product is CASSLRYNEQFF.